Reported below is one T cell receptor (beta chain). There is no known antigen for this receptor. The record has no base qualities; no much larger clone is one base away. The data originate from a study of cytomegalovirus exposure and HLA in healthy donors (dated by TCRdb to about 2017). About the full investigation: An earlier analysis of several hundred of the donors reported roughly 300 Gb of sequence data and roughly 120 million unique TCR beta sequences obtained from about 179 million T cells. Approximately 330 gigabases of sequencing data and around 90 million unique TCR sequences made up an early release that covered over 550 HLA-typed donors. Among the roughly 390 genotyped donors, more than 70% belonged to the genetic ancestry cluster associated with self-reported Caucasian donors. The study aimed to test whether cataloging public T cell receptors could reveal signatures of past pathogen exposure. The study used immunosequencing to profile the T cell repertoires of 666 subjects and linked those repertoires to cytomegalovirus serostatus. Besides the first cohort of 500 to 700 subjects, a separate validation cohort made up of some 110 different subjects was used. To predict cytomegalovirus infection status, the study combined high-throughput TCR immunosequencing, statistical association of individual TCRs with disease status, and machine learning. A later analysis re-examined previously published TCR beta repertoires from over 500 donors and added high-resolution HLA genotyping to investigate patterns of TCR occurrence. In the later analysis, no new phenotypic data were used to find candidate immune exposures; instead, reliance was placed on TCR beta sequences and their occurrence across donors. In an earlier analysis of 550 to 700 of the donors, high-throughput TCR beta sequencing was used to judge whether each TCR beta V gene segment behaved as functional or pseudogenic. Alongside the repertoire data, information on donor age, sex, ethnicity and CMV serostatus was compiled. In a later genetic analysis, genome-wide SNP genotypes for about 60% of the 666 donors were used, and that subset was treated as a discovery cohort. Every repertoire in the discovery cohort had been generated on one and the same sequencing platform. Both class I and class II loci were covered by HLA typing, at four-digit resolution. The number of donors typed differed by locus, with 629-630 for A, B, C, DRB1 and DQB1, around 520 for DQA1, 600 to 610 for DPA1, and some 440 for DPB1. Because of strong linkage in the cohort, five DR-DQ haplotypes were treated as single units for association and clustering. Among about 400 genotyped donors of the cohort, an average of around 250,000 unique TCR beta nucleotide sequences was sequenced per donor, of which roughly 17% were non-productive. The paper's findings and limits, for the study overall: For the cohort, immune exposure information was limited to CMV serostatus. In vitro tests confirmed that a few of the cytomegalovirus-associated TCR beta chains recognize cytomegalovirus antigens. In a later analysis, HLA-associated TCR beta chains showed more clonal expansion and lower generation probabilities than non-associated chains that were equally common. According to a later analysis, parvovirus B19, influenza, CMV and Epstein-Barr virus appeared linked to several top co-occurrence clusters. According to the authors, the approach could potentially be generalized to other disease states and immunological phenotypes. Because counts were too low, more than 15 rarely observed V segments, including chromosome 9 orphons, were excluded from the earlier analysis of 587 of the donors. Some IMGT-functional V segments, including TRBV6-2 and TRBV6-3, could not be told apart with the 87-base-pair reads, so those segments were excluded. Across donors, most TCR sequences were observed very rarely, whereas some public TCRs were present in many individuals. Only TCR beta chains were sequenced in this cohort, and the absence of alpha or paired-chain data limited detectable features. Because HLA typing was missing for some donors at each locus, association tests included only the typed subset. A cluster of highly shared sequence variants was judged likely to be a technical artifact of the sequencing pipeline. Roughly uniform sequencing depth across donors was assumed in presence/absence analyses, although this assumption may not hold. Specific HLA alleles were associated with some 15,000 TCR beta sequences at a false discovery rate of 0.05 in a later analysis. In a later genetic analysis, a missense DCLRE1C variant was associated with V-gene and J-gene trimming of TCR beta chains, and the association was replicated in an independent cohort. The study gave a list of about 150 TCR beta chains associated with cytomegalovirus. According to a later genetic analysis, donors in an Asian-associated ancestry cluster had fewer N-insertions in productive TCRs than the approximately 650-donor mean. When HLA alleles, especially DR and DQ, strongly co-occurred, TCR associations were difficult to assign to individual alleles. Linkage disequilibrium might explain the correlated functional status among segregating V segments, but an unknown experimental factor could not be ruled out. A further reported finding was that TCR beta sequences accurately predicted the HLA-A and HLA-B alleles for most subjects in the first cohort. In an earlier analysis of under 600 of the donors, most TCR beta V segments were observed in productive rearrangements about 90% or about 30% of the time, broadly matching IMGT annotations. A later analysis found that most CMV-associated TCR beta chains appeared HLA-restricted, with HLA associations seemingly driven largely by CMV exposure. Cytomegalovirus status was reported to be diagnosed by the classifier with high specificity and sensitivity in both the original and validation cohorts. In a later analysis, the rate of TCR association differed among HLA loci, with DRB1 alleles having the most associated TCRs and HLA-C alleles having the fewest.

Libraries were built with the immunoSEQ multiplex PCR assay. For the multiplex PCR, a mixture combining 60 forward primers for TCR Vbeta segments and 13 reverse primers for TCR Jbeta segments was used. The CDR3 region of rearranged TCR beta genes was amplified from genomic DNA with a multiplex PCR assay. Amplified TCR beta libraries were sequenced as 87-base-pair reads on the Illumina HiSeq System. Turning to the authors' computational methods: In a later analysis, roughly 80 million unique TCR beta chains were counted across the approximately 640 repertoires, and roughly 10 million of these chains were shared by at least two donors. A nearest-neighbor algorithm error-corrected the raw reads and collapsed the reads into unique sequences, merging closely related sequences to remove PCR and sequencing errors. To assign V, D and J gene segments, CDR3 sequences were aligned to IMGT reference sequences. For a sequence to be retained, a match of at least six nucleotides was required to both a V gene segment and a J gene segment. Rearrangements were classified as productive when the CDR3 lacked stop codons and remained in frame with V and J, and all other rearrangements were classified as non-productive. Following IMGT convention, CDR3 was defined as the stretch from the second conserved V-encoded cysteine to the conserved J-encoded phenylalanine. In an earlier analysis of around 600 of the donors, sequences lacking an unambiguous match to a single V gene segment were excluded. An earlier analysis of a few hundred of the donors called V segments functional above 56.7% productive rearrangements and segregating when the between-donor standard deviation exceeded 5%. A statistical classification framework was built for diagnosing cytomegalovirus status from the catalog of TCR beta chain sequences. In a later analysis, TCR nucleotide sequences were compared against IMGT/GENE-DB human TR gene sequences so that V and J genes could be assigned. A later analysis assigned CDR3 sequences and most-parsimonious VDJ recombination scenarios with the TCRdist pipeline. A later analysis defined each TCR beta chain by its CDR3 amino acid sequence plus V-gene family, and excluded reads lacking a unique V-gene family. As a way to deal with suspected cross-contamination and a sequencing artifact, a later analysis dropped under 600 nucleotide sequences that were highly shared and had low generation probability. For each public chain, a later analysis derived a clonal expansion index from normalized ranks of inferred template counts within each repertoire. Generation probabilities in a later analysis came from a VDJ recombination model fitted to out-of-frame rearrangements, and those results were checked against IGoR. In a later analysis, hypergeometric tests were used to score TCR-TCR, TCR-HLA and TCR-CMV co-occurrence, with a repertoire-size bias correction applied to TCR pairs. To estimate false discovery rates, a later analysis permuted the HLA or CMV assignments 20 times. In a later analysis, co-occurring TCRs were grouped using DBSCAN, with TCRdist sequence similarity added in when clustering inside HLA-allele-positive subsets. Co-occurrence clustering excluded repertoires with fewer than 30,000 or more than 120,000 public chains, plus five with anomalous nucleotide sharing. TCRdb provides this immuneACCESS table in a form limited to in-frame rearrangements. Some clones are lacking; in checked studies, under half of them reflect an unresolved V gene, and why the rest are absent is not known. The V and J calls and clone size were taken over from that table, and D and trimming were inferred from the DNA. This sample comprises around 120,000 clones, 79% of them detected only once. The ten largest account for 4% to 5.5% of the sample.

The CDR3 spans 15 residues, from the cysteine through the phenylalanine. Only the CDR3 part of the read is kept: 45 bases, read in frame from the first base. Reading the germline V gene gives CDR1 SNHLY and CDR2 FYNNEI. The cohort consisted of hundreds of healthy bone marrow donors. Cohort members were all nominally healthy when sampled, although unrecorded immune exposures were likely present. The donor tested CMV seropositive and was one of the 289 seropositive cohort members. A peripheral blood sample was collected from each donor, and TCR beta sequencing was performed on peripheral blood mononuclear cells. Genomic DNA extraction from the blood cell samples was performed with the Qiagen DNeasy Blood Extraction Kit.

The chain was built from TRBV2 and TRBJ2-5; TRBD2 matches 9 bases in the middle. Near its end, the DNA agrees better with TRBJ2-7, so the J call may be wrong. The specimen was PBMCs. The TCR originated in a man under 40 in good health and CMV-seropositive. The CDR3 region: CASSDRLAGYYEQYF. The nucleotide sequence is given as TGTGCCAGCAGTGATCGGCTAGCGGGGTACTACGAGCAGTACTTC.